The T cell receptor (beta chain) described here comes from a study of blood T cell repertoires in COVID-19. This CDR3 comprises 15 residues. Germline V lookup: CDR1 SGHTA, CDR2 FQGNSA. The V end was cut by 3 bases, the J end by 6 bases, with 15 bases between. The protocol was immunoSEQ multiplex PCR, while the TCRdb copy is restricted to in-frame clones and leaves out a portion. The table includes 50,000 to 65,000 clones, approximately 86% detected once. This clone appeared a single time. The clonotype comes from a man aged 55 to 70 with acute or convalescent COVID-19. This chain connects TRBV7-2 to TRBJ1-5; maybe TRBD1 (6 bases). Input material: peripheral blood. The CDR3 reads CASSFYRDAGQPQHF. The CDR3 DNA follows: TGTGCCAGCAGCTTTTACAGGGACGCGGGTCAGCCCCAGCATTTT.